The clone carrying this TCR beta chain was detected many times. The sample originates from a study of regulatory T cells in long-lasting Graves disease. iRepertoire HTBI primers and Arm-PCR of CDR3 regions built TCR beta libraries. TCRdb called the multiplex PCR reads again in MiXCR, with one record for every CDR3 protein. The repertoire holds roughly 500,000 distinct CDR3 sequences, with about 13% as singletons. The V gene end was trimmed by 1 base and the J gene end by 2 bases; junction bases not matched to a gene: 3. The CDR3 runs to 15 residues. Time point described: newly diagnosed GD, antithyroid drugs for less than 3 months. RNA extracted from PBMCs served as the sequencing template. Investigators report Graves' disease was diagnosed under American Thyroid Association guidelines. As a group, patients came from one endocrinology department in Xi'an, China. Separately, the same data were catalogued under a study of T cells in Graves' hyperthyroidism and ophthalmopathy. From that second work: The hyperthyroidism was newly diagnosed and had lasted under 2 months; the patients were aged 18 to 65. Ophthalmopathy and stable hyperthyroidism were separated by a 13 V-J model.

J is TRBJ2-7 and V is TRBV12-3 or TRBV12-4, with TRBD2 matching 9 bases. The sequence was obtained from a man aged 30-40 years with Graves disease. Specimen: peripheral blood mononuclear cells (PBMCs), collected at new diagnosis, from a patient treated with antithyroid drugs. The CDR3 coding sequence is TGTGCCAGCAGTTTAGGCGGCGGGGGGGCCTACGAGCAGTACTTC. It codes for CASSLGGGGAYEQYF.